This T cell receptor beta chain comes out of a study of T cells after yellow fever vaccination. The study's findings and limits: Abundant bulk-population clonotypes could contaminate the FACS-sorted repertoires. At around 95% for CD4 and roughly 87% for CD8, most primary-vaccination clones showed up again after the booster.

This clonotype was picked up a small number of times. The antigen is not known. They built TCR cDNA with 5'RACE template switching, a step that put in a universal primer site and UMIs. TCRdb re-called the 5' RACE reads with MiXCR, one entry per CDR3 protein. The sample contains approximately 160,000 distinct CDR3 sequences, around 9.7% of which appear only once. Trimming stripped 3 bases from V and 1 base from J, with 9 bases between. CDR1 is LGHNT and CDR2 is FRNRAP in the germline V gene. CDR3 length: 14 residues. Sequenced material: CD8+ T cells sorted from PBMCs, taken 45 days after the yellow fever booster vaccination. The clonotype originates from a man between 18 and 29 years old who received the YFV17D yellow fever vaccine. The chain employs TRBV12-5 and TRBJ1-1; D is unclear. The CDR3 DNA follows: TGTGCTAGTGGTTTTTGGACGGAGAACACTGAAGCTTTCTTT. Translated, it gives CASGFWTENTEAFF. The full variable domain, its missing parts supplied by reference TRBV12-5 and TRBJ1-1, is DARVTQTPRHKVTEMGQEVTMRCQPILGHNTVFWYRQTMMQGLELLAYFRNRAPLDDSGMPKDRFSAEMPDATLATLKIQPSEPRDSAVYFCASGFWTENTEAFFGQGTRLTVV.